These T cell receptor beta chains were read from a single sample in a study of T-cell reconstitution after alpha-beta-depleted transplantation in children. TCRdb ran MiXCR on the PCR reads and lists one entry per CDR3 protein. The sample contains 120,000 to 150,000 distinct CDR3 sequences, 8.8% of which appear only once. This sample comprised PBMCs, mostly from graft donor cells, obtained 180 days after TCRalphabeta/CD19-depleted stem cell transplant. Source of these receptors: a female patient aged 2-9 years who had a stem cell transplant for congenital amegakaryocytic thrombocytopenia, so the T cells may come from the graft donor. Both conserved end residues are part of each CDR3. The D gene is left open where the match is weak. Clone size is not always given. Where it is, it says once, few, many or a class for expanded clones.

D,J,V,size,CDR3,DNA
NA,TRBJ2-5,TRBV29-1,many,CSASRRRRTQYF,TGCAGCGCATCCCGGCGGAGGCGGACCCAGTACTTC
TRBD1,TRBJ2-5,TRBV9,many,CASSGRDSRETQYF,TGTGCCAGCAGCGGACGGGACAGCCGAGAGACCCAGTACTTC
NA,TRBJ2-2,TRBV12-3/TRBV12-4,NA,CASAPPGAGELFF,TGTGCCAGCGCGCCCCCTGGGGCCGGGGAGCTGTTTTTT
NA,TRBJ2-5,TRBV20-1,many,CSARVPGETQYF,TGCAGTGCTAGAGTGCCGGGAGAGACCCAGTACTTC
NA,TRBJ2-4,TRBV6-1,many,CASSEGPTSKNIQYF,TGTGCCAGCAGTGAAGGACCCACTAGCAAAAACATTCAGTACTTC
NA,TRBJ1-1,TRBV29-1,many,CSVKVSEYTEAFF,TGCAGCGTTAAAGTCTCAGAATACACTGAAGCTTTCTTT
TRBD1,TRBJ2-5,TRBV10-3,many,CAISPDRDQETQYF,TGTGCCATCAGTCCAGACAGGGACCAAGAGACCCAGTACTTC
NA,TRBJ2-6,TRBV10-2,few,CASLPAGANGLTF,TGCGCCAGCCTCCCCGCTGGGGCCAACGGCCTGACTTTC
NA,TRBJ2-2,TRBV7-8,few,CASSPGPRRGELFF,TGTGCCAGCAGCCCAGGACCGAGGAGGGGGGAGCTGTTTTTT
NA,TRBJ1-5,TRBV7-8,NA,CASSPGLRGQPQHF,TGTGCCAGCAGCCCAGGACTGAGGGGTCAGCCCCAGCATTTT
NA,TRBJ2-7,TRBV21-1,few,CASSKPGQGAYGQYF,TGTGCCAGCAGCAAACCGGGACAGGGGGCGTATGGGCAGTACTTC
TRBD2,TRBJ2-1,TRBV27,NA,CASSLILAGGPNEQFF,TGTGCCAGCAGTCTCATTCTAGCGGGGGGGCCTAATGAGCAGTTCTTC
TRBD2,TRBJ2-5,TRBV5-1,NA,CASSLWLAGAEETQYF,TGCGCCAGCAGCTTGTGGCTAGCGGGGGCAGAAGAGACCCAGTACTTC